This TCR beta chain was found in a study of blood T cells in healthy people across ages. The use of a sample-barcoded 5' primer and a J-beta primer mix characterized a second PCR of roughly 6 to 11 cycles. Using its own MiXCR run on the 5' RACE reads, TCRdb lists one record per CDR3 protein. The sample yields approximately 960,000 distinct CDR3 sequences, about 29% seen once. In the case of this clonotype: Antigen specificity is unknown.

Findings and limits, study-wide: Per-million-T-cell TCR beta diversity fell roughly linearly with age. Unsorted PBMC input precluded a conclusive naive versus antigen-experienced comparison. Aged donors had fewer naive CD4+ cells and lower diversity than long-lived donors.

This CDR3 comprises 15 residues. Per the germline V gene, CDR1 is MDHEN and CDR2 is SYDVKM. The V segment lost 1 base and the J segment 3 bases; nucleotides outside the gene matches: 6. The sample was also reused in another study, on T cells of mothers and their children. According to that study: Thymic selection shapes TCR recombination output in related pairs, and it does so similarly in unrelated pairs.

This sequence joins TRBV28 and TRBJ2-7, with 7 bases aligning to TRBD2. The sequence derives from a woman aged 40 to 49 in good health. Material for sequencing was blood. The CDR3 reads CASSLYLGGIYEQYF. The CDR3 nucleotides read TGTGCCAGCAGTTTATACTTGGGGGGGATCTACGAGCAGTACTTC.